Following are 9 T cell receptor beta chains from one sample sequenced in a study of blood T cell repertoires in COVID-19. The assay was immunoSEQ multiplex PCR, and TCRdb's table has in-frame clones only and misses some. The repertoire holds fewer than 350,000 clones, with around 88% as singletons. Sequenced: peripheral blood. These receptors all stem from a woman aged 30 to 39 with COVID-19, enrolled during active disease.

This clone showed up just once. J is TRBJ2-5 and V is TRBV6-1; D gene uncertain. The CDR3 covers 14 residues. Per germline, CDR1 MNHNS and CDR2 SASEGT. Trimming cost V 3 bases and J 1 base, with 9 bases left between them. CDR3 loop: CASSDRLSQETQYF. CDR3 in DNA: TGTGCCAGCAGTGATAGACTCTCCCAAGAGACCCAGTACTTC.

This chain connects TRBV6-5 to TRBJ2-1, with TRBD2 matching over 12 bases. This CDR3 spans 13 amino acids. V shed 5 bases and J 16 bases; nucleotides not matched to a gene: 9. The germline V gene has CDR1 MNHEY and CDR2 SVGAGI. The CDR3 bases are TGTGCCAGCAGTCCTAGCGGGGGGGCCGTTAGATTCTTC. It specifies CASSPSGGAVRFF.

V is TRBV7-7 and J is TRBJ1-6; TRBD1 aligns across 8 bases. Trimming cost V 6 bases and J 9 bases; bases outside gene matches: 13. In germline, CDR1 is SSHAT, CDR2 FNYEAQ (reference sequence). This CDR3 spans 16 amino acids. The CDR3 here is CASRTGAVWKISPLHF. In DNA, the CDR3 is TGTGCCAGCAGGACAGGGGCGGTTTGGAAAATTTCACCCCTCCACTTT. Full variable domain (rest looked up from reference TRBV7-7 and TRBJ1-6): GAGVSQSPRYKVTKRGQDVTLRCDPISSHATLYWYQQALGQGPEFLTYFNYEAQPDKSGLPSDRFSAERPEGSISTLTIQRTEQRDSAMYRCASRTGAVWKISPLHFGNGTRLTVT.

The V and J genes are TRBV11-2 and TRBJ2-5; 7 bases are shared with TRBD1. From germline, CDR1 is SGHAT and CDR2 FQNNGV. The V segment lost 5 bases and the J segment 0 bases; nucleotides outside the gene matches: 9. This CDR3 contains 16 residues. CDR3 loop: CASSPGTAPYQETQYF. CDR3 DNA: TGTGCCAGCAGCCCAGGGACAGCCCCATACCAAGAGACCCAGTACTTC. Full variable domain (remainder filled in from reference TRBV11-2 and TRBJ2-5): EAGVAQSPRYKIIEKRQSVAFWCNPISGHATLYWYQQILGQGPKLLIQFQNNGVVDDSQLPKDRFSAERLKGVDSTLKIQPAKLEDSAVYLCASSPGTAPYQETQYFGPGTRLLVL.

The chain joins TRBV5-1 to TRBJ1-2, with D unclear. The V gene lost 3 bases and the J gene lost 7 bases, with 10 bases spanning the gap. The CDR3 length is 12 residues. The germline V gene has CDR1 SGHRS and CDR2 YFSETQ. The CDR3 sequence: CASSSGRVGYTF. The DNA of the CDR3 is TGCGCCAGCAGCTCGGGGAGGGTTGGCTACACCTTC. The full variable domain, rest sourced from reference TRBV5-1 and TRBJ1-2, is KAGVTQTPRYLIKTRGQQVTLSCSPISGHRSVSWYQQTPGQGLQFLFEYFSETQRNKGNFPGRFSGRQFSNSRSEMNVSTLELGDSALYLCASSSGRVGYTFGSGTRLTVV.

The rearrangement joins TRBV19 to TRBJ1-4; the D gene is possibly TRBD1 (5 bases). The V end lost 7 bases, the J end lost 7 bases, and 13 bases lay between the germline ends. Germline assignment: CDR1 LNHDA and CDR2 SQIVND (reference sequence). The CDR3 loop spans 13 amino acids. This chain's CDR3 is CASTRGKSEKLFF. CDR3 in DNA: TGTGCCAGTACCCGGGGGAAGAGTGAAAAACTGTTTTTT.

DNA of the CDR3: TGCGCCAGCAGCTTAAGGGGGCGCGACACTGAAGCTTTCTTT. This gives the protein CASSLRGRDTEAFF. This chain connects TRBV5-1 to TRBJ1-1; TRBD1 agrees at 7 bases. The CDR3 consists of 14 residues. The V gene end was trimmed by 2 bases and the J gene end by 3 bases; junction bases not matched to a gene: 4. Per the germline V gene, CDR1 is SGHRS and CDR2 is YFSETQ.

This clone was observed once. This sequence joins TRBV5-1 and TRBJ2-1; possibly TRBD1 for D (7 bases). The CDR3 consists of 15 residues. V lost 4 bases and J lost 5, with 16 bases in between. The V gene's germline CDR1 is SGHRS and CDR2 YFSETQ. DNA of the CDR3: TGCGCCAGCAGCGTTAGGGGGCGCGGGGACAATGAGCAGTTCTTC. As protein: CASSVRGRGDNEQFF.

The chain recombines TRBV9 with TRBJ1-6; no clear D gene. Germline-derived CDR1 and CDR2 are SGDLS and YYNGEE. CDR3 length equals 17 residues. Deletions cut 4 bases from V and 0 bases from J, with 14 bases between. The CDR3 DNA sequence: TGTGCCAGCAGCCGGTCGATTGTTCCCTCCTATAATTCACCCCTCCACTTT. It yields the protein CASSRSIVPSYNSPLHF. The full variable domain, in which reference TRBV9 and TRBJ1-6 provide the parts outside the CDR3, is DSGVTQTPKHLITATGQRVTLRCSPRSGDLSVYWYQQSLDQGLQFLIQYYNGEERAKGNILERFSAQQFPDLHSELNLSSLELGDSALYFCASSRSIVPSYNSPLHFGNGTRLTVT.